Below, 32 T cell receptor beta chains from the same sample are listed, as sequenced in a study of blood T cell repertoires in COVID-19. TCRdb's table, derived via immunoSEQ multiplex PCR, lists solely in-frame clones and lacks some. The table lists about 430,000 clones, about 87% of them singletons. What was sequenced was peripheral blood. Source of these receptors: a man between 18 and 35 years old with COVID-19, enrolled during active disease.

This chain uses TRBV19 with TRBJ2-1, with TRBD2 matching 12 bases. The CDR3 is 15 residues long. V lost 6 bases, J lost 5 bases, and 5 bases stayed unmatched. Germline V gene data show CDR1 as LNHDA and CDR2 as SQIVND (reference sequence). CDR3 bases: TGTGCCAGTAGACTAGCTAGCGGGGGGGACAATGAGCAGTTCTTC. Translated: CASRLASGGDNEQFF.

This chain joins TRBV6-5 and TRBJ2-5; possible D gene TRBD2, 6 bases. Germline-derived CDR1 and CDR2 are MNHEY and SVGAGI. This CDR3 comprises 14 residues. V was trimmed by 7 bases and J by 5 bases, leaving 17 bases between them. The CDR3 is CASKRAEGRETQYF. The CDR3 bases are TGTGCCAGCAAGAGGGCGGAGGGAAGGGAGACCCAGTACTTC.

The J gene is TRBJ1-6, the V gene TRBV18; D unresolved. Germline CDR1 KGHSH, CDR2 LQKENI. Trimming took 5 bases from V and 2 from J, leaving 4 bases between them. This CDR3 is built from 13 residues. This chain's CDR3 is CASSSTYNSPLHF. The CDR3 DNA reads TGTGCCAGCTCAAGCACCTATAATTCACCCCTCCACTTT.

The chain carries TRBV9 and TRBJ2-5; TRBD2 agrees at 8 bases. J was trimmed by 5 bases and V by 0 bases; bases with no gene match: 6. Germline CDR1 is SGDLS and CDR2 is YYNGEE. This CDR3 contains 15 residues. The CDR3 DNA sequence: TGTGCCAGCAGCGTAGAGGGCGGGGGGCATGAGACCCAGTACTTC. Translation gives CASSVEGGGHETQYF. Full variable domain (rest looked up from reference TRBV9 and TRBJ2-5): DSGVTQTPKHLITATGQRVTLRCSPRSGDLSVYWYQQSLDQGLQFLIQYYNGEERAKGNILERFSAQQFPDLHSELNLSSLELGDSALYFCASSVEGGGHETQYFGPGTRLLVL.

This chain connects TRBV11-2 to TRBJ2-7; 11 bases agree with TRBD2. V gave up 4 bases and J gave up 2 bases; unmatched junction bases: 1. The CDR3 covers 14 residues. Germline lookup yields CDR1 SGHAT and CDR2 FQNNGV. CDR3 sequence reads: CASSWGLAAYEQYF. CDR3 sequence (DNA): TGTGCCAGCAGCTGGGGACTAGCGGCCTACGAGCAGTACTTC. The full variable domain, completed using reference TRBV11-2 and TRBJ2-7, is EAGVAQSPRYKIIEKRQSVAFWCNPISGHATLYWYQQILGQGPKLLIQFQNNGVVDDSQLPKDRFSAERLKGVDSTLKIQPAKLEDSAVYLCASSWGLAAYEQYFGPGTRLTVT.

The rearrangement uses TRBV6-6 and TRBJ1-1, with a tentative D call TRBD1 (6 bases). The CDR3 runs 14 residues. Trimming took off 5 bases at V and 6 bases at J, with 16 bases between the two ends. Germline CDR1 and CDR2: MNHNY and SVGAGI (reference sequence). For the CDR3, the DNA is TGTGCCAGCAGTGACTACCCGACAGGTTCTGAAGCTTTCTTT. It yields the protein CASSDYPTGSEAFF.

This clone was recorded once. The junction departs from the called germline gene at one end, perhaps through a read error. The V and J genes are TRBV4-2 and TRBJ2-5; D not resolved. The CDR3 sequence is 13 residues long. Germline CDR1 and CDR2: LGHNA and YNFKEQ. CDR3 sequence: CASSQTPKETRYF. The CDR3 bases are TGTGCCAGCAGCCAGACACCGAAAGAGACCCGGTACTTC.

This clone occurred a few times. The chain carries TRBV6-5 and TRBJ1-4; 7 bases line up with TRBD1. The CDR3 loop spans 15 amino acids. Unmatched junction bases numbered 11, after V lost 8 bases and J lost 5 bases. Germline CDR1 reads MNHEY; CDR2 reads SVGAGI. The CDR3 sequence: CASQGTDGQNEKLFF. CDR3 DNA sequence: TGTGCCAGCCAAGGGACAGACGGACAGAATGAAAAACTGTTTTTT.

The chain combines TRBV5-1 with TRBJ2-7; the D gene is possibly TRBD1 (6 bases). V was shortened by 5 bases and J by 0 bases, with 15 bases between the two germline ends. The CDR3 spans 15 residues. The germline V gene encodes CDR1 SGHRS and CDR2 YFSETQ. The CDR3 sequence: CASRSPGHRSYEQYF. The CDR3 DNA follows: TGCGCCAGCAGGTCACCGGGACACCGCTCCTACGAGCAGTACTTC.

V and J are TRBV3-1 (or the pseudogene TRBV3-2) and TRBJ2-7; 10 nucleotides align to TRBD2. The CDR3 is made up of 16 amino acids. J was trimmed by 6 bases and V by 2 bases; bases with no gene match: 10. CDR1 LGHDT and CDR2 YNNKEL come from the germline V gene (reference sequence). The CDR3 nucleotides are TGTGCCAGCAGCCAACCCGCTCTAGCGGGAGAAGGCGAGCAGTACTTC. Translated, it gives CASSQPALAGEGEQYF.

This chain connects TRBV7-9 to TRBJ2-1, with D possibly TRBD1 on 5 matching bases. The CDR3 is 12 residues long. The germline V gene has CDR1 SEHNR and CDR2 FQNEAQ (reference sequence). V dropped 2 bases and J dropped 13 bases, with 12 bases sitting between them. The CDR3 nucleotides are TGTGCCAGCAGCTTACTTGCGACAGTTCAGTTCTTC. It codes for CASSLLATVQFF.

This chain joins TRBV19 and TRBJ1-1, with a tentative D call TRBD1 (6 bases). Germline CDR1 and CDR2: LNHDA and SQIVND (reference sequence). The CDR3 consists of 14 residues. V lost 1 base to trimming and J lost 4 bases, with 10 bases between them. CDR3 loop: CASSIVGASTEAFF. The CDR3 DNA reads TGTGCCAGTAGTATAGTGGGGGCAAGCACTGAAGCTTTCTTT.

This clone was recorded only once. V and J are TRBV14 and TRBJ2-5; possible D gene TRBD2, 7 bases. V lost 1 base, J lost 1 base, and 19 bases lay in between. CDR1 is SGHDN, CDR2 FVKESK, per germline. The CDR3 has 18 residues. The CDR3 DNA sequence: TGTGCCAGCAGCCAAGGAAGGCGGGGGCTGCTCGCCCAAGAGACCCAGTACTTC. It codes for CASSQGRRGLLAQETQYF.

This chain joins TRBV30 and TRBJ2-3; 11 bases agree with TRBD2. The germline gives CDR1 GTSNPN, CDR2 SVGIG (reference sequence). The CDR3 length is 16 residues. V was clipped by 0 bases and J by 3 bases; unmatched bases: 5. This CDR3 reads CAWSVPTSGITDTQYF. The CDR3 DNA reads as TGTGCCTGGAGTGTCCCGACTAGCGGGATAACAGATACGCAGTATTTT.

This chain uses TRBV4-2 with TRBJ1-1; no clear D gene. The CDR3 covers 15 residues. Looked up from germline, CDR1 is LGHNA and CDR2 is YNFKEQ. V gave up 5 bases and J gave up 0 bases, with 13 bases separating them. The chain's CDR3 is CASSEAGLLNTEAFF. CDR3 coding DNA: TGTGCCAGCAGCGAAGCCGGACTCCTGAACACTGAAGCTTTCTTT.

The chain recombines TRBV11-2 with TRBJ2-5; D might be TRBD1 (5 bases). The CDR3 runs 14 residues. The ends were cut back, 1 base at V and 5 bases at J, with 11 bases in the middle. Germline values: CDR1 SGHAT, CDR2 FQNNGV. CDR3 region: CASSLGARGETQYF. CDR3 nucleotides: TGTGCCAGCAGCTTAGGGGCTAGGGGCGAGACCCAGTACTTC.

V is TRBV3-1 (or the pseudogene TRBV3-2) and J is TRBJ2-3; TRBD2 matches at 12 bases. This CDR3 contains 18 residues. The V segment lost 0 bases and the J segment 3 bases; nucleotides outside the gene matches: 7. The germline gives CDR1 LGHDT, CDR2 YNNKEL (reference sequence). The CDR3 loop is CASSQDLAGGLGTDTQYF. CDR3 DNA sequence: TGTGCCAGCAGCCAAGATCTAGCGGGGGGGCTTGGAACAGATACGCAGTATTTT.

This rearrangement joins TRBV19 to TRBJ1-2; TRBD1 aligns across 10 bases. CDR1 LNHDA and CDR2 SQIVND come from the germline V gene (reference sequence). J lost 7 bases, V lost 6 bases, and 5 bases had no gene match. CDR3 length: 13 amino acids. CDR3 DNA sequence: TGTGCCAGTAGCGCCGGGACAGGGGTTGGCTACACCTTC. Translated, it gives CASSAGTGVGYTF.

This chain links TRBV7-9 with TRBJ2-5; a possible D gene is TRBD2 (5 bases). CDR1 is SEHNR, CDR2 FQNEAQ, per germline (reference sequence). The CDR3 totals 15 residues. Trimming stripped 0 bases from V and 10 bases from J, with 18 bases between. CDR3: CASSLAGSRLNVQYF. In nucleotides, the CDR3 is TGTGCCAGCAGCTTAGCGGGGAGCAGGTTGAACGTCCAGTACTTC.

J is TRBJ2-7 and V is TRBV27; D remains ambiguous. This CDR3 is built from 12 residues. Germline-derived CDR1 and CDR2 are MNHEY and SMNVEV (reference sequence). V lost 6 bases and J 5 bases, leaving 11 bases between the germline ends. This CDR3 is CASRDRGHEQYF. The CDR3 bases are TGTGCCAGCAGAGATAGAGGCCACGAGCAGTACTTC.

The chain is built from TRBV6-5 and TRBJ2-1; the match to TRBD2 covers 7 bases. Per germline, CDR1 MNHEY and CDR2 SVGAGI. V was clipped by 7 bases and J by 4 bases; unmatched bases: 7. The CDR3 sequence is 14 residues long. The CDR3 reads CASTTRESYNEQFF. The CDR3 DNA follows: TGTGCCAGCACTACGCGGGAGTCTTACAATGAGCAGTTCTTC.

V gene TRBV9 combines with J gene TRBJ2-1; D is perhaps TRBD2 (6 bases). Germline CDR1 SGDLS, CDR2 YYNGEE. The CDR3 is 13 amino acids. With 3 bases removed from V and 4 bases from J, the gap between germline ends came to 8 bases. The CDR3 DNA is TGTGCCAGCAGCGAGGCGGGATACAATGAGCAGTTCTTC. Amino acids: CASSEAGYNEQFF.

The CDR3 is CASKRGLGTDTQYF. The CDR3 DNA is TGTGCCAGCAAACGGGGATTGGGCACAGATACGCAGTATTTT. The chain employs TRBV6-5 and TRBJ2-3; D is possibly TRBD2 (5 bases). CDR3 length: 14 amino acids. Germline-derived CDR1 and CDR2 are MNHEY and SVGAGI. The ends were cut back, 7 bases at V and 1 base at J, with 12 bases in the middle.

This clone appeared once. The CDR3 sequence: CASSLGPYNEQFF. The CDR3 DNA is TGTGCCAGCAGCTTAGGGCCTTACAATGAGCAGTTCTTC. This chain joins TRBV7-2 and TRBJ2-1; no clear D. The CDR3 is made up of 13 amino acids. Trimming cost V 1 base and J 4 bases, with 5 bases left between them. Germline CDR1 reads SGHTA; CDR2 reads FQGNSA.

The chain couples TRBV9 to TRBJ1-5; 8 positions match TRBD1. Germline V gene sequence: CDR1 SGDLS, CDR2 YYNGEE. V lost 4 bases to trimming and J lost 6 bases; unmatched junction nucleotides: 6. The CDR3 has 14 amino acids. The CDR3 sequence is CASSPDRVAQPQHF. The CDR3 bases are TGTGCCAGCAGCCCGGACAGGGTCGCTCAGCCCCAGCATTTT.

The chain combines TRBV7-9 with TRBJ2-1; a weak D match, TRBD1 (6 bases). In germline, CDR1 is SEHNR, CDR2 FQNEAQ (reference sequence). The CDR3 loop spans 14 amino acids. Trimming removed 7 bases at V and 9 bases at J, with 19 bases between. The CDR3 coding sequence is TGTGCCAGCATTCTGGGGCAGGGGTACGGTGAGCAGTTCTTC. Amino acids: CASILGQGYGEQFF.

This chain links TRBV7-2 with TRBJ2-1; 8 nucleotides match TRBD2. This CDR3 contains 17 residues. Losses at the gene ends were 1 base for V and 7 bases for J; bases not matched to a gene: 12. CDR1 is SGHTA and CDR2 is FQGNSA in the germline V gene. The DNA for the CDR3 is TGTGCCAGCAGCTTAGGAAGAGGCGGGAGGAGTAAGAATGAGCAGTTCTTC. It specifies CASSLGRGGRSKNEQFF.

CDR3 bases: TGTGCCACCCGGTTGGGAGGGTTAGATACGCAGTATTTT. This gives the protein CATRLGGLDTQYF. The V and J genes are TRBV6-5 and TRBJ2-3, with 7 bases fitting TRBD2. V shed 10 bases and J 5 bases; nucleotides not matched to a gene: 9. The V gene's germline CDR1 is MNHEY and CDR2 SVGAGI. CDR3 length: 13 residues.

DNA of the CDR3: TGCGCCAGCAGTTTGGGACAGGGACAAAGGAAGCAGTACTTC. Translating gives CASSLGQGQRKQYF. This chain uses TRBV10-1 with TRBJ2-7; 9 bases map to TRBD1. The CDR3 extends over 14 amino acids. Germline V CDR1 and CDR2: WNHNN, SYGVQD (reference sequence). Unmatched junction bases numbered 10, after V lost 5 bases and J lost 8 bases.

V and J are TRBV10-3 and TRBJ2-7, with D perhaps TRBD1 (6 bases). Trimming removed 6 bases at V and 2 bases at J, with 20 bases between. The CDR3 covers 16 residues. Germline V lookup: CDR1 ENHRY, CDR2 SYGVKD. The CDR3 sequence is CAISPGSAGATYEQYF. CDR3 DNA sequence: TGTGCCATCAGCCCGGGTTCGGCAGGGGCGACCTACGAGCAGTACTTC.

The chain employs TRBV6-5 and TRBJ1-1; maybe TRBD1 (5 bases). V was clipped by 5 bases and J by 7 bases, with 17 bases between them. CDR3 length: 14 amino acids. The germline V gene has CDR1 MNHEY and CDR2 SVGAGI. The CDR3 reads CASSRPDRTYEAFF. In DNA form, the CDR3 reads TGTGCCAGCAGTCGACCAGACAGAACCTATGAAGCTTTCTTT.

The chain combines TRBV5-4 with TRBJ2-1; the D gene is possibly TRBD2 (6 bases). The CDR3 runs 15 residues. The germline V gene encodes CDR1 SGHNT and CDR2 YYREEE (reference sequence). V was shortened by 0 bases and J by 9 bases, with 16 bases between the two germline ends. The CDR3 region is CASSLVQVGGSEQFF. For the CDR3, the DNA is TGTGCCAGCAGCTTGGTTCAGGTTGGGGGGTCTGAGCAGTTCTTC.